This T cell receptor (beta chain) came from a study of T cells after yellow fever vaccination. Study as a whole: The authors prepared low-cell-number fractions using SMART-Seq v4 Ultra Low Input. Broader study findings: Most clones from primary vaccination were detected again post-booster (roughly 96% CD4, 88% CD8). Any FACS-sorted repertoire could hold abundant clonotypes that contaminate it from the bulk population.

The length of the CDR3 is 14 residues. V lost 8 bases to trimming and J lost 2 bases, with 15 bases between them. The germline V gene has CDR1 SEHNR and CDR2 FQNEAQ (reference sequence). 5'RACE template switching generated TCR cDNA, adding a universal primer site and UMIs. TCRdb ran MiXCR on the 5' RACE reads and lists one entry per CDR3 protein. The sample carries roughly 85,000 distinct CDR3 sequences, approximately 12% recorded once. Sequenced here: CD8+ T cells not binding an NS4B(214-222) dextramer, sorted from PBMCs, sampled about 21 days after the first yellow fever vaccination. The V call is TRBV7-9, the J call TRBJ2-5; TRBD1 might be the D (5 bases). This TCR was sampled from a man between 18 and 35 years old who received the YFV17D yellow fever vaccine. As DNA, the CDR3 is TGTGCCAGCGGGGCGGTAGGGCGGCAAGAGACCCAGTACTTC. This codes for CASGAVGRQETQYF.